This T cell receptor beta chain was identified in a study of blood T cell repertoires in COVID-19. The length of the CDR3 is 15 residues. Germline V gives CDR1 MDHEN, CDR2 SYDVKM. Deletions cut 5 bases from V and 1 base from J, with 14 bases between. Profiled with immunoSEQ multiplex PCR; TCRdb holds only in-frame clones, not every one. This table has fewer than 450,000 clones, more than 85% appearing once. In assigning cohorts, the study relied on participant-reported clinical history. The sequenced material came from PBMCs or T cells enriched from blood (not recorded which). The chain joins TRBV28 to TRBJ1-1; D gene ambiguous. The sequence was collected from a woman aged 25 to 39 who had recovered from COVID-19. CDR3 DNA: TGTGCCAGCAGTCCCCCCTCGGGAGGGAACACTGAAGCTTTCTTT. It encodes CASSPPSGGNTEAFF.